These 25 T cell receptor beta chains share one sample of origin, sequenced in a study of shared clonotypes between healthy human individuals. The repertoire was sequenced with immunoSEQ multiplex PCR; TCRdb's copy has only in-frame clones and lacks some. The sample has about 2.4 million clones, 90% to 95% seen once. The sequenced sample consisted of naive CD4+ T cells from PBMCs. Subset specified: CD45RA+ positively selected. The receptors derive from a man between 18 and 29 years old in good health. Some clones in this sample may be carry-over from other donors' samples.

This clone was observed a handful of times. V is TRBV5-1 and J is TRBJ1-5, with a tentative D call TRBD1 (6 bases). V gave up 0 bases and J gave up 8 bases, with 6 bases separating them. Germline CDR1 reads SGHRS; CDR2 reads YFSETQ. This CDR3 contains 12 residues. CDR3 region: CASSLEGEPQHF. CDR3 DNA: TGCGCCAGCAGCTTGGAGGGGGAGCCCCAGCATTTT.

About this clone: Relative to the germline gene, one junction end is altered; a read error may explain this. Other DNA sequences in this sample translate to the same CDR3. The gene calls are TRBV28 and TRBJ2-7; TRBD1 is a possible D gene (5 bases). The CDR3 has 14 residues. In germline, CDR1 is MDHEN, CDR2 SYDVKM. The chain's CDR3 is CASSLVGVPYEQYF. DNA for the CDR3: TGTGCCAGCAGTTTGGTAGGGGTCCCCTACGAACAGTACTTC.

The chain has TRBV9 and TRBJ2-1; TRBD2 might be the D (5 bases). Trimming shortened V by 4 bases and J by 9 bases, and 11 bases separated the two germline ends. Germline CDR1 is SGDLS and CDR2 is YYNGEE. This CDR3 has 12 amino acids. DNA for the CDR3: TGTGCCAGCAGCCCCATCGGGGTTGAGCAGTTCTTC. Its protein is CASSPIGVEQFF.

The genes are TRBV5-6 and TRBJ2-7; D is uncertain. This CDR3 contains 13 residues. With 0 bases removed from V and 5 bases from J, the gap between germline ends came to 9 bases. Per the germline V gene, CDR1 is SGHDT and CDR2 is YYEEEE. The CDR3 region has the DNA TGTGCCAGCAGCTTGGTCGGGCTTAACGAGCAGTACTTC. Amino acids: CASSLVGLNEQYF. Looking up the rest from reference TRBV5-6 and TRBJ2-7 gives the full variable domain: DAGVTQSPTHLIKTRGQQVTLRCSPKSGHDTVSWYQQALGQGPQFIFQYYEEEERQRGNFPDRFSGHQFPNYSSELNVNALLLGDSALYLCASSLVGLNEQYFGPGTRLTVT.

The V call is TRBV7-3, the J call TRBJ2-7; D possibly corresponds to TRBD1 (6 bases). The CDR3 contains 14 residues. V lost 2 bases to trimming and J lost 0 bases, with 8 bases between them. CDR1 and CDR2 from the germline V gene are SGHTA and FQGTGA. CDR3 DNA sequence: TGTGCCAGCAGCTTAGGGGACACCTCCTACGAGCAGTACTTC. This gives the protein CASSLGDTSYEQYF. The full variable domain, completed using reference TRBV7-3 and TRBJ2-7, is GAGVSQTPSNKVTEKGKYVELRCDPISGHTALYWYRQSLGQGPEFLIYFQGTGAADDSGLPNDRFFAVRPEGSVSTLKIQRTERGDSAVYLCASSLGDTSYEQYFGPGTRLTVT.

V is TRBV28 and J is TRBJ1-4, with a possible D match to TRBD1 (5 bases). Germline V CDR1 and CDR2: MDHEN, SYDVKM. Trimming stripped 0 bases from V and 3 bases from J, with 5 bases between. The CDR3 contains 14 residues. CDR3 protein: CASSLWGANEKLFF. CDR3 coding DNA: TGTGCCAGCAGTTTATGGGGGGCTAATGAAAAACTGTTTTTT.

V usage is TRBV15 and J usage is TRBJ1-2; no definite D call. This CDR3 is 14 amino acids long. V was trimmed by 0 bases and J by 9 bases, leaving 14 bases between them. The germline gives CDR1 LNHNV, CDR2 YYDKDF (reference sequence). DNA for the CDR3: TGTGCCACCAGCAGAGATCGTGCAGGCCGAAGCTACACCTTC. Residues: CATSRDRAGRSYTF.

The CDR3 DNA reads TGTGCCAGCGGGGAGACTAGCGGGAGTGCTGAGCAGTTCTTC. Translation: CASGETSGSAEQFF. The J gene is TRBJ2-1, the V gene TRBV2, with 12 positions matching TRBD2. The CDR3 has 14 residues. The germline CDR1 and CDR2 sequences are SNHLY and FYNNEI. V was clipped by 8 bases and J by 9 bases; unmatched bases: 8. Variable domain in full (rest from reference TRBV2 and TRBJ2-1): EPEVTQTPSHQVTQMGQEVILRCVPISNHLYFYWYRQILGQKVEFLVSFYNNEISEKSEIFDDQFSVERPDGSNFTLKIRSTKLEDSAMYFCASGETSGSAEQFFGPGTRLTVL.

This chain links TRBV9 with TRBJ2-1, with 8 bases matching TRBD2. Germline V CDR1 and CDR2: SGDLS, YYNGEE. The ends lost 1 base at V and 5 bases at J; junction bases unmatched: 8. The CDR3 loop spans 16 amino acids. CDR3 DNA: TGTGCCAGCAGCGTATTTGGAGCGGGAGTCGACAATGAGCAGTTCTTC. This encodes CASSVFGAGVDNEQFF.

The CDR3 loop reads CASSLPGTSPNTGELFF. In DNA form, the CDR3 reads TGTGCCAGCAGCTTACCCGGGACTAGTCCGAACACCGGGGAGCTGTTTTTT. The V call is TRBV11-2, the J call TRBJ2-2; 8 nucleotides match TRBD2. Germline loops: CDR1 SGHAT, CDR2 FQNNGV. V shed 2 bases and J 0 bases; nucleotides not matched to a gene: 5. The CDR3 totals 17 residues.

V usage is TRBV6-6 and J usage is TRBJ1-2, with 9 bases lining up with TRBD1. Trimming removed 4 bases from V and 7 bases from J; junction bases left unmatched: 7. The CDR3 has 14 amino acids. From germline, CDR1 is MNHNY and CDR2 SVGAGI (reference sequence). CDR3 amino acids: CASSSPGDRVGYTF. The DNA of the CDR3 is TGTGCCAGCAGTTCCCCGGGGGACAGGGTTGGCTACACCTTC.

The rearrangement links TRBV12-5 to TRBJ2-1; 11 nucleotides agree with TRBD2. CDR3 length equals 19 residues. Germline V gene sequence: CDR1 LGHNT, CDR2 FRNRAP. V lost 7 bases, J lost 0 bases, and 14 bases stayed unmatched. The CDR3 protein is CASVCPGLAEISSYNEQFF. In DNA form, the CDR3 reads TGTGCTAGTGTGTGTCCGGGACTAGCGGAAATTAGCTCCTACAATGAGCAGTTCTTC.

This clone has only one observation. Other DNA sequences of this sample code for an identical CDR3. V gene TRBV2 combines with J gene TRBJ1-5; the D gene is possibly TRBD1 (6 bases). The CDR3 is made up of 14 amino acids. From germline, CDR1 is SNHLY and CDR2 FYNNEI. Trimming stripped 2 bases from V and 4 bases from J, with 9 bases between. The CDR3 coding sequence is TGTGCCAGCAGTGAACGAGGGGGAAATCAGCCCCAGCATTTT. It codes for CASSERGGNQPQHF.

This chain joins TRBV7-2 and TRBJ2-3; 11 bases align to TRBD2. The V and J ends lost 0 bases and 0 bases, in that order; junction bases with no gene match: 8. CDR3 size: 19 residues. Germline CDR1 and CDR2: SGHTA and FQGNSA. CDR3 loop: CASSLARGLADTSTDTQYF. The CDR3 region has the DNA TGTGCCAGCAGCTTAGCGAGGGGACTAGCGGATACTAGCACAGATACGCAGTATTTT. Combining the CDR3 with reference TRBV7-2 and TRBJ2-3 gives the whole variable domain GAGVSQSPSNKVTEKGKDVELRCDPISGHTALYWYRQSLGQGLEFLIYFQGNSAPDKSGLPSDRFSAERTGGSVSTLTIQRTQQEDSAVYLCASSLARGLADTSTDTQYFGPGTRLTVL.

The chain joins TRBV10-1 to TRBJ1-2, with D hard to call. Trimming shortened V by 1 base and J by 0 bases, and 3 bases separated the two germline ends. Germline CDR1 and CDR2: WNHNN and SYGVQD (reference sequence). The CDR3 loop spans 13 amino acids. CDR3 region: CASSEWTNYGYTF. CDR3 bases: TGCGCCAGCAGTGAGTGGACTAACTATGGCTACACCTTC.

V and J are TRBV7-9 and TRBJ2-3, with TRBD2 matching over 14 bases. Germline V gene sequence: CDR1 SEHNR, CDR2 FQNEAQ (reference sequence). The V gene end was trimmed by 5 bases and the J gene end by 5 bases; junction bases not matched to a gene: 6. The CDR3 sequence is 16 residues long. The CDR3 loop reads CASSPGLAGEVDTQYF. CDR3 nucleotides: TGTGCCAGCAGCCCGGGACTAGCGGGAGAGGTAGATACGCAGTATTTT.

The rearrangement links TRBV5-1 to TRBJ2-7; D is possibly TRBD1 (6 bases). Germline V gene lookup returns CDR1 SGHRS and CDR2 YFSETQ. The length of the CDR3 is 17 residues. Trimming took 0 bases from V and 3 from J, leaving 19 bases between them. The CDR3 here is CASSLGWAVGTHYEQYF. The CDR3, as DNA: TGCGCCAGCAGCTTGGGGTGGGCGGTTGGGACACACTACGAGCAGTACTTC. Together with reference TRBV5-1 and TRBJ2-7, the CDR3 gives the full variable domain: KAGVTQTPRYLIKTRGQQVTLSCSPISGHRSVSWYQQTPGQGLQFLFEYFSETQRNKGNFPGRFSGRQFSNSRSEMNVSTLELGDSALYLCASSLGWAVGTHYEQYFGPGTRLTVT.

This clone was counted a single time. Other DNA sequences of this sample code for an identical CDR3. The V and J genes are TRBV27 and TRBJ2-7; D might be TRBD2 (7 bases). The CDR3 totals 14 residues. The germline CDR1 and CDR2 sequences are MNHEY and SMNVEV (reference sequence). Trimming cost V 8 bases and J 7 bases, with 21 bases left between them. The CDR3 loop reads CASGRGGGAREQYF. The CDR3 nucleotides are TGTGCCAGCGGGCGGGGTGGGGGGGCGAGGGAGCAGTACTTC.

The chain combines TRBV5-1 with TRBJ2-7, with 7 bases lining up with TRBD2. V lost 2 bases, J lost 6 bases, and 11 bases stayed unmatched. The CDR3 is made up of 15 amino acids. Germline lookup yields CDR1 SGHRS and CDR2 YFSETQ. The CDR3 nucleotides read TGCGCCAGCAGCTTTGGATCCGGGAGGTTGGGCGAGCAGTACTTC. This encodes CASSFGSGRLGEQYF.

V is TRBV30 and J is TRBJ2-3; no clear D gene. The CDR3 loop spans 11 amino acids. Germline V gene sequence: CDR1 GTSNPN, CDR2 SVGIG (reference sequence). V lost 4 bases, J lost 8 bases, and 10 bases lay in between. DNA for the CDR3: TGTGCCTGGACGGCATCTAGTACGCAGTATTTT. Amino acids: CAWTASSTQYF. The variable domain in full, completed from reference TRBV30 and TRBJ2-3, reads SQTIHQWPATLVQPVGSPLSLECTVEGTSNPNLYWYRQAAGRGLQLLFYSVGIGQISSEVPQNLSASRPQDRQFILSSKKLLLSDSGFYLCAWTASSTQYFGPGTRLTVL.

The chain is built from TRBV7-2 and TRBJ2-1; 11 nucleotides match TRBD1. This CDR3 comprises 17 residues. Germline assignment: CDR1 SGHTA and CDR2 FQGNSA. Trimming cost V 4 bases and J 6 bases; bases outside gene matches: 11. This CDR3 reads CASSWDRGLISTNEQFF. The CDR3 nucleotides read TGTGCCAGCAGCTGGGACAGGGGGTTAATCAGTACCAATGAGCAGTTCTTC.

J is TRBJ2-1 and V is TRBV5-1, with 8 bases matching TRBD2. V dropped 5 bases and J dropped 5; count of bases not matched to a gene: 6. Germline assignment: CDR1 SGHRS and CDR2 YFSETQ. The length of the CDR3 is 14 residues. CDR3 amino acids: CASRREAGDNEQFF. CDR3 in DNA: TGCGCCAGCAGGCGGGAGGCTGGCGACAATGAGCAGTTCTTC.

This chain joins TRBV4-3 and TRBJ1-5; 8 bases fit TRBD1. The V segment lost 0 bases and the J segment 3 bases; nucleotides outside the gene matches: 7. The germline gives CDR1 LGHNA, CDR2 YSLEER. This CDR3 has 17 residues. This chain's CDR3 is CASSQDLDRDNNQPQHF. The CDR3 DNA is TGCGCCAGCAGCCAAGACTTGGACAGGGATAACAATCAGCCCCAGCATTTT.

The chain uses TRBV6-6 and TRBJ2-7, with 7 bases fitting TRBD1. The CDR3 has 14 residues. Germline values: CDR1 MNHNY, CDR2 SVGAGI (reference sequence). V was pared by 6 bases and J by 4 bases, with 9 bases of the junction left unmatched. CDR3 DNA: TGTGCCAGCAGACCTACAGGGGTGGTTTACGAGCAGTACTTC. This encodes CASRPTGVVYEQYF.

The chain combines TRBV4-1 with TRBJ2-1, with TRBD2 identical over 7 bases. The CDR3 covers 13 residues. CDR1 and CDR2 from the germline V gene are MGHRA and YSYEKL. Trimming at V came to 4 bases and at J to 9 bases, leaving 6 bases not matched to a gene. Here the CDR3 reads CASSLGLEGEQFF. Written as DNA, the CDR3 is TGCGCCAGCAGCCTCGGACTAGAAGGTGAGCAGTTCTTC.